This section outlines one T cell receptor (beta chain) sequence together with its context. The data are from a study of CD8 T cells in Susac syndrome. RNA in amounts of roughly 0.45 to 1 ug was reverse transcribed with random hexamers. One entry per CDR3 protein results from TCRdb running MiXCR on the immunoSEQ multiplex PCR reads. The sample includes approximately 200,000 distinct CDR3 sequences, 95% seen only once; the top ten take 0.082%. V was pared by 5 bases and J by 1 base, with 15 bases between. CDR3 size: 15 residues. Germline V lookup: CDR1 MGHDK, CDR2 SYGVNS. The TCR comes from a human donor with multiple sclerosis. Sequencing was carried out using CD4+ T cells from PBMCs. The chain is built from TRBV25-1 and TRBJ2-7, with D tentatively TRBD1 (6 bases). The CDR3 spells CASSPQTGASYEQYF. The CDR3 bases are TGTGCCAGCAGTCCGCAGACAGGAGCATCCTACGAGCAGTACTTC.